This TCR beta chain was recorded in a study of technical replicates of blood from a handful of donors. Clones were sequenced by immunoSEQ multiplex PCR, and TCRdb holds only the in-frame ones, with some missing. The sample lists tens of thousands of clones, 95% occurring once. The receptor's source is a human donor in good health. The sequenced sample was T cells isolated from PBMCs.

DNA for the CDR3: TGTGCCAGCAGTCCCAGGGGTCGCTCGGACAATGAGCAGTTCTTC. Translation gives CASSPRGRSDNEQFF. The chain is built from TRBV6-1 and TRBJ2-1; perhaps TRBD1 as D (6 bases). CDR3 size: 15 residues. Germline V CDR1 and CDR2: MNHNS, SASEGT. The germline V and J ends were trimmed by 5 bases and 5 bases, with 16 bases remaining between them.